This is a list of T cell receptor beta chains from one sample in a study of T cells in Graves' hyperthyroidism and ophthalmopathy. TCRdb re-called the multiplex PCR reads with MiXCR, one entry per CDR3 protein. The sample includes 200,000 to 250,000 distinct CDR3 sequences, about 16% of them seen just once. Sequenced sample: blood. These receptors were obtained from a woman between 18 and 29 years old with Graves' ophthalmopathy. Each CDR3 is given with its conserved first and last residue. D genes are given only for firm matches. A row's size may be missing; if present it is once, few, many or a size class.

CDR3 protein,CDR3 DNA,V gene,D gene,clone size,J gene
CASSSLRLQGEAGYEQYF,TGTGCCAGCAGCTCACTCCGATTACAGGGGGAAGCCGGCTACGAGCAGTACTTC,TRBV7-9,TRBD1,many,TRBJ2-7
CASRMGDSSYNEQFF,TGTGCCAGCAGGATGGGGGACAGCTCCTACAATGAGCAGTTCTTC,TRBV2,TRBD1,many,TRBJ2-1
CASSQPGGHQPQHF,TGCGCCAGCAGCCAACCAGGGGGCCATCAGCCCCAGCATTTT,TRBV4-1,TRBD1,many,TRBJ1-5
CAWITPEANTEAFF,TGTGCCTGGATTACGCCCGAGGCGAACACTGAAGCTTTCTTT,TRBV30,NA,many,TRBJ1-1
CASSQSGNSNQPQHF,TGTGCCAGCAGCCAATCCGGGAATAGCAATCAGCCCCAGCATTTT,TRBV3-1,NA,many,TRBJ1-5
CASSSGGRGTDTQYF,TGTGCCAGCAGCTCCGGGGGACGCGGCACAGATACGCAGTATTTT,TRBV7-9,NA,many,TRBJ2-3
CSGHRGRAMNTEAFF,TGCAGTGGCCACAGGGGGCGGGCGATGAACACTGAAGCTTTCTTT,TRBV20-1,TRBD1,NA,TRBJ1-1
CATSDLDSQPQHF,TGTGCCACCAGTGACTTGGACAGCCAGCCCCAGCATTTT,TRBV24-1,NA,NA,TRBJ1-5
CASARTGSTYEQYF,TGTGCTAGTGCCCGGACAGGGTCGACCTACGAGCAGTACTTC,TRBV12-5,TRBD1,few,TRBJ2-7
CASSMLTVIGIGNTGELFF,TGTGCCAGTAGTATGTTGACAGTAATAGGGATTGGGAACACCGGGGAGCTGTTTTTT,TRBV19,NA,few,TRBJ2-2
CSVTPYGLTDTQYF,TGCAGCGTGACGCCCTACGGATTAACGGATACGCAGTATTTT,TRBV29-1,NA,many,TRBJ2-3
CASSYSMSGVQETQYF,TGTGCCAGCAGTTACTCGATGTCAGGGGTCCAAGAGACCCAGTACTTC,TRBV6-5,NA,many,TRBJ2-5
CASSRVIAALDEQFF,TGTGCCAGCAGTCGAGTGATAGCGGCTTTGGATGAGCAGTTCTTC,TRBV12-3/TRBV12-4,NA,many,TRBJ2-1
CASSSSTINEQFF,TGTGCCAGCAGCTCCTCGACTATTAATGAGCAGTTCTTC,TRBV7-6,NA,NA,TRBJ2-1
CASSLLTGPRGYGYTF,TGTGCCAGCAGCCTTTTGACAGGCCCGAGGGGCTATGGCTACACCTTC,TRBV7-6,NA,NA,TRBJ1-2
CASSQDQGAGETQYF,TGCGCCAGCAGCCAAGATCAGGGGGCGGGTGAGACCCAGTACTTC,TRBV4-3,TRBD1,many,TRBJ2-5
CASRTGTSSSYEQYF,TGTGCCAGCAGAACCGGGACTAGCAGTTCCTACGAGCAGTACTTC,TRBV28,TRBD2,many,TRBJ2-7
CSARKGQGDGYTF,TGCAGTGCTAGAAAAGGACAGGGAGACGGCTACACCTTC,TRBV20-1,TRBD1,many,TRBJ1-2
CASSFTISNTEAFF,TGTGCCAGCAGCTTTACTATTTCAAACACTGAAGCTTTCTTT,TRBV5-5,NA,many,TRBJ1-1
CSATPSRGLWEQYF,TGCAGTGCTACCCCTAGCCGGGGCCTATGGGAGCAGTACTTC,TRBV20-1,NA,few,TRBJ2-7
CASSARRAGELFF,TGCGCCAGCAGTGCTCGGAGGGCCGGGGAGCTGTTTTTT,TRBV10-1,NA,NA,TRBJ2-2
CASSLVWVQSPLHF,TGTGCCAGCAGCTTAGTCTGGGTTCAGTCACCCCTCCACTTT,TRBV7-2,NA,many,TRBJ1-6
CASSPDVNYEQYF,TGTGCCAGCAGCCCCGACGTCAACTACGAGCAGTACTTC,TRBV5-6,NA,many,TRBJ2-7
CASSTLLKNIQYF,TGTGCCAGCAGTACGCTCCTAAAAAACATTCAGTACTTC,TRBV27,NA,NA,TRBJ2-4
CASRWGQGYNSPLHF,TGTGCCAGTAGATGGGGACAGGGGTACAATTCACCCCTCCACTTT,TRBV19,TRBD1,NA,TRBJ1-6
CASGDGGNYGYTF,TGTGCTAGTGGTGACGGGGGCAACTATGGCTACACCTTC,TRBV12-5,NA,many,TRBJ1-2
CASFQGGYGYTF,TGTGCCTCCTTCCAGGGCGGGTATGGCTACACCTTC,TRBV28,NA,many,TRBJ1-2
CASSFLSGGTDTQYF,TGTGCCAGCAGCTTTCTGTCCGGGGGCACAGATACGCAGTATTTT,TRBV7-9,NA,many,TRBJ2-3
CASSPSRDTQYF,TGTGCCAGCTCACCATCGAGGGATACGCAGTATTTT,TRBV18,NA,many,TRBJ2-3
CASSPAGVPQPQHF,TGTGCCAGCAGTCCTGCGGGCGTCCCACAGCCCCAGCATTTT,TRBV6-2/TRBV6-3,NA,many,TRBJ1-5
CASSYSRSSEKLFF,TGTGCCAGCAGTTACTCTCGGTCCTCGGAAAAACTGTTTTTT,TRBV6-5,NA,NA,TRBJ1-4
CSVTPYMNTEAFF,TGCAGCGTTACTCCGTACATGAACACTGAAGCTTTCTTT,TRBV29-1,NA,many,TRBJ1-1
CASSHPGGRNYGYTF,TGCGCCAGCAGCCATCCAGGGGGACGTAACTATGGCTACACCTTC,TRBV4-1,TRBD1,many,TRBJ1-2
CSARVLAKGREQYF,TGCAGTGCTAGAGTTCTAGCGAAGGGTCGCGAGCAGTACTTC,TRBV20-1,NA,many,TRBJ2-7
CASSPRPGTSEHEQFF,TGTGCCAGCAGCCCCCGACCCGGGACTAGCGAACATGAGCAGTTCTTC,TRBV7-9,TRBD2,NA,TRBJ2-1
CASSQGFGETQYF,TGTGCCAGCAGTCAGGGGTTCGGAGAGACCCAGTACTTC,TRBV27,NA,NA,TRBJ2-5
CAISEAGGQPQHF,TGTGCCATCAGTGAGGCAGGGGGTCAGCCCCAGCATTTT,TRBV10-3,TRBD1,many,TRBJ1-5
CASSLGQNGYTF,TGTGCCAGCAGCTTGGGGCAGAATGGCTACACCTTC,TRBV5-6,NA,NA,TRBJ1-2
CASSLYREPGREQYF,TGTGCCAGCAGTCTATACCGGGAGCCGGGCCGGGAGCAGTACTTC,TRBV27,NA,NA,TRBJ2-7
CASSQDLASGTYEQYF,TGCGCCAGCAGCCAAGATCTCGCTAGCGGTACCTACGAGCAGTACTTC,TRBV4-3,TRBD2,many,TRBJ2-7
CASGPVNTEAFF,TGTGCCAGTGGACCTGTGAACACTGAAGCTTTCTTT,TRBV6-1,NA,many,TRBJ1-1
CASSLVFLPEGKYGYTF,TGTGCCAGCAGCTTAGTCTTCCTCCCGGAGGGAAAATATGGCTACACCTTC,TRBV7-9,NA,many,TRBJ1-2
CASSFGQGANGYTF,TGTGCCAGCAGCTTCGGACAGGGGGCAAATGGCTACACCTTC,TRBV5-6,TRBD1,many,TRBJ1-2
CASSERTGISYEQYF,TGTGCCAGCAGTGAACGGACAGGGATATCCTACGAGCAGTACTTC,TRBV6-1,TRBD1,NA,TRBJ2-7
CASSRVLSTGELFF,TGTGCCAGCAGCCGCGTCCTAAGCACCGGGGAGCTGTTTTTT,TRBV7-6,NA,many,TRBJ2-2
CSASKTGGGGELFF,TGCAGTGCTAGTAAAACAGGGGGAGGCGGGGAGCTGTTTTTT,TRBV20-1,TRBD1,NA,TRBJ2-2
CASSPMTGQETQYF,TGTGCCAGCTCACCCATGACAGGGCAAGAGACCCAGTACTTC,TRBV18,TRBD1,many,TRBJ2-5
CASSPGTIPQETQYF,TGTGCCAGTAGTCCCGGGACTATTCCCCAAGAGACCCAGTACTTC,TRBV19,TRBD2,few,TRBJ2-5
CASSQVGGTSGRYEQFF,TGTGCCAGCAGCCAAGTTGGGGGGACTAGCGGGAGGTATGAGCAGTTCTTC,TRBV3-1,TRBD2,NA,TRBJ2-1
CSARDNRGEAYGYTF,TGCAGTGCTAGAGATAATCGGGGTGAGGCTTATGGCTACACCTTC,TRBV20-1,NA,many,TRBJ1-2
CASSPTGGGAEHEQYF,TGTGCCAGCAGCCCAACTGGTGGGGGGGCCGAGCACGAGCAGTACTTC,TRBV7-3,NA,many,TRBJ2-7
CATTTRGLFTDTQYF,TGTGCCACCACCACGAGGGGGCTTTTCACAGATACGCAGTATTTT,TRBV15,TRBD1,many,TRBJ2-3
CASSSFTSTGERNIQYF,TGTGCCAGCAGCTCATTTACCTCGACAGGGGAGAGAAACATTCAGTACTTC,TRBV6-2/TRBV6-3,TRBD1,many,TRBJ2-4
CSATSRTGTSYEQYF,TGCAGTGCTACTTCCCGGACAGGAACCTCCTACGAGCAGTACTTC,TRBV20-1,TRBD1,many,TRBJ2-7